Listed here are 29 T cell receptor beta chains from one sample, sequenced in a study of cytomegalovirus exposure and HLA in healthy donors. Primers for the PCR totalled 60 Vbeta and 13 Jbeta. The table came from immunoSEQ multiplex PCR; TCRdb's copy has only in-frame clones and leaves some out. The sample includes hundreds of thousands of clones, roughly 73% of them seen just once. The sample taken for sequencing was PBMCs. Receptors originate from a boy aged 5-17 years in good health and CMV-seronegative.

The rearrangement uses TRBV6-5 and TRBJ1-5; D gene unclear. The ends were cut back, 7 bases at V and 0 bases at J, with 7 bases in the middle. This CDR3 is built from 13 residues. The V gene's germline CDR1 is MNHEY and CDR2 SVGAGI. The CDR3 nucleotides read TGTGCCAGCATGCGGGGTAGCAATCAGCCCCAGCATTTT. It encodes CASMRGSNQPQHF.

The table lists this clone with a few counts. V usage is TRBV7-2 and J usage is TRBJ2-3; tentatively, D is TRBD2 (6 bases). Germline CDR1 SGHTA, CDR2 FQGNSA. This CDR3 is 16 amino acids long. V lost 0 bases and J 3 bases, leaving 13 bases between the germline ends. This CDR3 is CASSLAQFAGTDTQYF. The CDR3 DNA follows: TGTGCCAGCAGCTTAGCGCAGTTTGCGGGGACAGATACGCAGTATTTT.

CDR3 amino acids: CASSVVPGQGAELFF. The CDR3 DNA is TGCGCCAGCAGCGTCGTCCCGGGACAGGGGGCAGAACTGTTTTTT. The chain recombines TRBV5-1 with TRBJ1-4; the match to TRBD1 covers 12 bases. The length of the CDR3 is 15 residues. Germline V gene sequence: CDR1 SGHRS, CDR2 YFSETQ. The junction had 10 bases not matched to a gene; V was cut back by 4 bases and J by 12 bases.

The CDR3 DNA reads TGCGCCAGCAGTCATCGGGGGACCAGCGGGAGTGGAACTAGCACAGATACGCAGTATTTT. Translation gives CASSHRGTSGSGTSTDTQYF. The chain employs TRBV4-1 and TRBJ2-3; 8 bases are a match to TRBD2. J lost 0 bases, V lost 6 bases, and 20 bases had no gene match. The CDR3 contains 20 residues. The germline CDR1 and CDR2 sequences are MGHRA and YSYEKL.

The sample holds one count of this clone. The sample carries other DNA sequences with the same CDR3. V and J are TRBV5-6 and TRBJ2-5; no firm D call. The CDR3 is made up of 11 amino acids. Per germline, CDR1 SGHDT and CDR2 YYEEEE. V was pared by 1 base and J by 4 bases, with 2 bases between. Written as DNA, the CDR3 is TGTGCCAGCAGCTTGCGAGAGACCCAGTACTTC. Its translation is CASSLRETQYF.

This clone has just one count. The chain has TRBV5-1 and TRBJ1-1, with D possibly matching TRBD1 (5 bases). Germline V gene sequence: CDR1 SGHRS, CDR2 YFSETQ. The CDR3 spans 14 residues. Trimming took off 4 bases at V and 4 bases at J, with 14 bases between the two ends. The CDR3 bases are TGCGCCAGCAGCCCGATAGACAGAACCACTGAAGCTTTCTTT. Its translation is CASSPIDRTTEAFF.

The genes are TRBV6-1 and TRBJ1-1; tentatively, D is TRBD1 (5 bases). This CDR3 comprises 13 residues. The ends were cut back, 6 bases at V and 7 bases at J, with 15 bases in the middle. Germline lookup yields CDR1 MNHNS and CDR2 SASEGT. This CDR3 reads CASRRGLGLEAFF. The CDR3 DNA follows: TGTGCCAGCAGGCGGGGACTGGGGCTTGAAGCTTTCTTT.

The chain links TRBV6-5 to TRBJ2-7; D not resolved. CDR1 is MNHEY and CDR2 is SVGAGI in the germline V gene. V lost 5 bases and J 5 bases, leaving 10 bases between the germline ends. The CDR3 is 12 residues long. The CDR3 is CASSRLQDEQYF. Here the CDR3 DNA reads TGTGCCAGCAGTCGTCTCCAGGACGAGCAGTACTTC.

The chain links TRBV19 to TRBJ1-5; D may be TRBD1 (5 bases). The CDR3 is 17 residues long. Trimming removed 3 bases from V and 1 base from J, with 16 bases in between. The V gene's germline CDR1 is LNHDA and CDR2 SQIVND (reference sequence). The CDR3 region has the DNA TGTGCCAGTAGTATCGGTCTCCTCGGGGGGAGCAATCAGCCCCAGCATTTT. This encodes CASSIGLLGGSNQPQHF.

The sample holds one count of this clone. The V and J genes are TRBV21-1 and TRBJ1-1; TRBD1 was called by the table and not checked on the DNA. TRBV21-1 is deemed a pseudogene. This CDR3 has 12 amino acids. This CDR3 is CASRDTNTEAFF. CDR3 DNA: TGTGCCAGCCGGGACACCAACACTGAAGCTTTCTTT.

The chain links TRBV6-5 to TRBJ1-2, with 7 bases fitting TRBD1. This CDR3 is 14 amino acids long. The V gene's germline CDR1 is MNHEY and CDR2 SVGAGI. V gave up 5 bases and J gave up 5 bases; unmatched junction bases: 8. CDR3 residues: CASSRTGVWYGYTF. The CDR3 DNA reads as TGTGCCAGCAGTCGTACAGGGGTCTGGTATGGCTACACCTTC.

J is TRBJ2-1 and V is TRBV4-1; maybe TRBD2 (7 bases). The ends were cut back, 6 bases at V and 7 bases at J, with 19 bases in the middle. This CDR3 contains 15 residues. Per germline, CDR1 MGHRA and CDR2 YSYEKL. This CDR3 is CASRPPGGRFNEQFF. Here the CDR3 DNA reads TGCGCCAGCAGACCCCCCGGGGGGCGATTTAATGAGCAGTTCTTC.

As DNA, the CDR3 is TGTGCCAGCAGCTTGAGCGGCGAGGCCCCCACAGATACGCAGTATTTT. Protein: CASSLSGEAPTDTQYF. This chain connects TRBV5-4 to TRBJ2-3; D is possibly TRBD2 (5 bases). The CDR3 sequence is 16 residues long. Germline V CDR1 and CDR2: SGHNT, YYREEE (reference sequence). The V end was cut by 1 base, the J end by 2 bases, with 14 bases between.

The chain has TRBV7-9 and TRBJ1-2; no firm D call. With 5 bases removed from V and 5 bases from J, the gap between germline ends came to 12 bases. Germline-derived CDR1 and CDR2 are SEHNR and FQNEAQ (reference sequence). The CDR3 runs 13 residues. CDR3 sequence: CASSPRREYGYTF. CDR3 sequence (DNA): TGTGCCAGCAGCCCCCGGAGGGAGTATGGCTACACCTTC.

This chain connects TRBV7-8 to TRBJ2-5, with TRBD2 matching 10 bases. The CDR3 is 15 amino acids. CDR1 and CDR2 (germline): SGHVS, FQNEAQ. The V and J ends lost 0 bases and 11 bases, in that order; junction bases with no gene match: 9. CDR3 nucleotide sequence: TGTGCCAGCAGCTTAGCGGGGCTAGCGGGAGTTGAGCAGTACTTC. Protein product: CASSLAGLAGVEQYF.

The chain has TRBV6-5 and TRBJ1-3, with 7 bases matching TRBD1. This CDR3 is built from 15 residues. V was pared by 2 bases and J by 0 bases, with 1 base of the junction left unmatched. Germline CDR1 and CDR2: MNHEY and SVGAGI. The CDR3 region is CASSYGTDSGNTIYF. The CDR3 coding sequence is TGTGCCAGCAGTTACGGGACAGACTCTGGAAACACCATATATTTT.

This clone was seen a handful of times. V and J are TRBV18 and TRBJ1-5; D is perhaps TRBD1 (6 bases). The CDR3 loop spans 14 amino acids. The ends were cut back, 8 bases at V and 4 bases at J, with 15 bases in the middle. Germline V lookup: CDR1 KGHSH, CDR2 LQKENI. CDR3 bases: TGTGCCAGCGGGGCAGGGGCCACTAATCAGCCCCAGCATTTT. It translates to CASGAGATNQPQHF.

V and J are TRBV5-1 and TRBJ2-2, with 8 bases identical to TRBD1. The CDR3 has 16 amino acids. V was pared by 4 bases and J by 6 bases, with 11 bases of the junction left unmatched. CDR1 and CDR2 from the germline V gene are SGHRS and YFSETQ. The CDR3 is CASSHGTGAPPGELFF. The CDR3 DNA sequence: TGCGCCAGCAGCCATGGGACAGGTGCCCCGCCCGGGGAGCTGTTTTTT. The complete variable domain, with remaining parts taken from reference TRBV5-1 and TRBJ2-2, reads KAGVTQTPRYLIKTRGQQVTLSCSPISGHRSVSWYQQTPGQGLQFLFEYFSETQRNKGNFPGRFSGRQFSNSRSEMNVSTLELGDSALYLCASSHGTGAPPGELFFGEGSRLTVL.

The chain couples TRBV5-1 to TRBJ1-1; TRBD1 matches at 7 bases. V was pared by 4 bases and J by 0 bases, with 6 bases of the junction left unmatched. This CDR3 spans 15 amino acids. CDR1 is SGHRS, CDR2 YFSETQ, per germline. This chain's CDR3 is CASSLTGTMNTEAFF. For the CDR3, the DNA is TGCGCCAGCAGCCTGACAGGGACCATGAACACTGAAGCTTTCTTT.

The chain has TRBV7-8 and TRBJ2-1; 7 nucleotides line up with TRBD2. Germline CDR1 reads SGHVS; CDR2 reads FQNEAQ. The CDR3 is 16 residues long. Germline trimming cut 1 base from V and 6 bases from J; bases unmatched to any gene: 9. The CDR3 protein is CASSLGAGLRGNEQFF. The CDR3 bases are TGTGCCAGCAGCTTAGGAGCGGGGCTGCGGGGCAATGAGCAGTTCTTC.

The CDR3 nucleotides are TGTGCCAGCAGTTTAGGGCAGTTCTCCTACGAGCAGTACTTC. As protein: CASSLGQFSYEQYF. This chain connects TRBV27 to TRBJ2-7; D is uncertain. CDR1 MNHEY and CDR2 SMNVEV come from the germline V gene (reference sequence). This CDR3 region has 14 residues. Between the trimmed V and J ends, which lost 2 bases and 0 bases, there was a span of 8 bases.

V and J are TRBV5-5 and TRBJ2-4; tentative D call: TRBD2 (6 bases). Trimming left V 1 base short and J 3 bases short, with 11 bases between. Germline CDR1 SGHKS, CDR2 YYEKEE (reference sequence). The CDR3 contains 15 residues. The CDR3 is CASSLKDYDKNIQYF. The CDR3 DNA sequence: TGTGCCAGCAGCTTGAAGGACTATGACAAAAACATTCAGTACTTC.

The V and J genes are TRBV19 and TRBJ1-1, with TRBD1 matching 9 bases. Germline loops: CDR1 LNHDA, CDR2 SQIVND (reference sequence). The CDR3 has 16 residues. J was trimmed by 1 base and V by 3 bases; bases with no gene match: 6. CDR3 region: CASSINEGQGNTEAFF. DNA for the CDR3: TGTGCCAGTAGTATTAATGAGGGACAGGGGAACACTGAAGCTTTCTTT.

This chain connects TRBV6-6 to TRBJ2-3; 13 bases agree with TRBD2. CDR1 and CDR2 from the germline V gene are MNHNY and SVGAGI (reference sequence). The V gene end was trimmed by 6 bases and the J gene end by 0 bases; junction bases not matched to a gene: 3. The CDR3 length is 16 residues. CDR3 sequence: CASRWGLAGSTDTQYF. CDR3 bases: TGTGCCAGCAGGTGGGGACTAGCGGGGAGCACAGATACGCAGTATTTT.

The V gene is TRBV9, the J gene TRBJ2-1; D ambiguous. This CDR3 is 13 amino acids long. Germline values: CDR1 SGDLS, CDR2 YYNGEE. The ends were cut back, 4 bases at V and 6 bases at J, with 11 bases in the middle. In DNA form, the CDR3 reads TGTGCCAGCAGCTCATTTAGTTCCAATGAGCAGTTCTTC. Translating gives CASSSFSSNEQFF.

The CDR3 here is CASSRGTGGDTGELFF. As DNA, the CDR3 is TGCGCCAGCAGCCGCGGGACAGGGGGCGACACCGGGGAGCTGTTTTTT. V is TRBV5-1 and J is TRBJ2-2, with 12 nucleotides matching TRBD1. V was clipped by 4 bases and J by 3 bases; unmatched bases: 4. The CDR3 consists of 16 residues. Germline CDR1 reads SGHRS; CDR2 reads YFSETQ.

CDR3 sequence (DNA): TGCGCCAGCACGGGTCCTGCGCATGATACGCAGTATTTT. As protein: CASTGPAHDTQYF. The chain uses TRBV5-1 and TRBJ2-3, with D hard to call. The length of the CDR3 is 13 residues. The V gene lost 6 bases and the J gene lost 6 bases, with 14 bases spanning the gap. Germline loops: CDR1 SGHRS, CDR2 YFSETQ.

J is TRBJ1-4 and V is TRBV6-5; weak D call: TRBD1 (5 bases). The germline gives CDR1 MNHEY, CDR2 SVGAGI. The CDR3 has 15 residues. Trimming shortened V by 7 bases and J by 7 bases, and 19 bases separated the two germline ends. DNA of the CDR3: TGTGCCAGCACCCCAGGGCCCAGGCTCACTGAAAAACTGTTTTTT. Protein sequence: CASTPGPRLTEKLFF.

This clone came up once. The chain is built from TRBV19 and TRBJ1-2; no clear D gene. CDR1 is LNHDA, CDR2 SQIVND, per germline (reference sequence). V was clipped by 3 bases and J by 6 bases, with 14 bases between them. The CDR3 length is 14 residues. The CDR3 region has the DNA TGTGCCAGTAGTATGTTAATCGGGTCAGATGGCTACACCTTC. Protein: CASSMLIGSDGYTF.